This T cell receptor beta chain comes out of a study of shared clonotypes between healthy human individuals (TCRdb year 2020). Regarding the research as a whole: A few men and two women, aged 18 to 49 years, made up the cohort. To estimate repertoire size and how much clonotypes are shared between individuals, the study performed deep sequencing of blood TCR repertoires from a handful of healthy adults. Different laboratories and diverse techniques were used to prepare libraries and sequence TCR repertoires, to increase sequencing depth and limit assay-specific biases. Leukapheresis yielded between about 0.85 and 9 billion PBMCs per donor.

On this clone: It lacks a known antigen. Per-base qualities were not stored, and no clone one base away is much larger.

Donors were healthy HIV-negative adults with no recently reported acute infections or vaccinations. Every donor was a Caucasian adult residing in Nashville, Tennessee, USA. For unsorted samples, around 85 million PBMCs were counted, and genomic DNA was extracted using the QIAamp DNA Blood Mini kit. After blood collection by leukapheresis, PBMCs were isolated using Ficoll-Histopaque density gradient centrifugation and then cryopreserved in the vapor phase of liquid nitrogen. From its cysteine to its phenylalanine, the CDR3 spans 14 amino acids. This entry keeps only the CDR3 DNA: 42 bases, framed from base 1. CDR1 and CDR2 were assigned from the germline V gene as SGHAT and FQNNGV. V is cut by 3 bases and J by 3 bases, and the space between the germline ends is 12 bases. Using the deep immunoSEQ assay, multiplex PCR amplified TCR CDR3 regions from genomic DNA. Genomic DNA extracted from each cell subset was distributed evenly over all wells of several immunoSEQ 96-well plates, and each plate served as one replicate. For unsorted PBMC, roughly 0.3 ug genomic DNA, equal to tens of thousands of T cell genomes, was loaded into each replicate PCR. Unsorted PBMC genomic DNA was sequenced across ten immunoSEQ deep assay plates. The purified libraries were quantified using a Qubit 3.0 fluorometer, sized with a Bioanalyzer 2100, and then quantified again using the KAPA Library Quantification kit. Each immunoSEQ 96-well plate was sequenced on its own single-read 150-cycle Illumina NextSeq 550 flow cell. The source study handled its data this way. The immunoSEQ output contained only junctional sequences without quality scores, so filtering could not match that applied to full-length reads. Sequences were annotated with PyIR, a Python wrapper for IgBLAST v1.9, using IMGT germline references to assign V/J genes and CDR3. Reads were removed for weak V/J assignments (E-value above 1e-6), missing CDR3, stop codons, out-of-frame junctions, or ambiguous translated residues. V3J clonotypes were defined by identical inferred V gene, J gene, and CDR3 amino acid sequence. Percentage overlap between repertoires was calculated by dividing the number of shared unique clonotypes by the size of the smaller repertoire. RTK rarefaction, the Chao1 estimator, and Recon v2.1 estimates of unobserved clonotypes were used to assess repertoire richness. TCRdb retrieved this table from immuneACCESS and kept in-frame rearrangements only. Not all clones are present; in checked studies, unresolved V genes account for under half, and no reason is known for the remainder. V and J calls and clone size are given by that table; D and trimming were obtained from the DNA. The sample includes around 450,000 clones, with about 85% observed a single time. The biggest ten clones account for 13% of the sample.

Findings and caveats that apply to the study as a whole: Based on pairwise subsampling, the degree of clonotype sharing among donors was expected to be affected by sequencing depth. Only blood was sampled, and tissue TCR repertoires likely differ from those in blood. The genetic and exposure-history diversity represented was limited by the small number of donors.

The chain was built from TRBV11-2 and TRBJ2-7, and perhaps TRBD2 as D gene, on 6 matching bases. The sample consisted of PBMCs. The source is a middle-aged woman in good health. Some clones in this sample may be carry-over from other donors' samples. The base sequence is TGTGCCAGCAGCTTGGCGGGGATTGACTACGAGCAGTACTTC. Its protein product is CASSLAGIDYEQYF.